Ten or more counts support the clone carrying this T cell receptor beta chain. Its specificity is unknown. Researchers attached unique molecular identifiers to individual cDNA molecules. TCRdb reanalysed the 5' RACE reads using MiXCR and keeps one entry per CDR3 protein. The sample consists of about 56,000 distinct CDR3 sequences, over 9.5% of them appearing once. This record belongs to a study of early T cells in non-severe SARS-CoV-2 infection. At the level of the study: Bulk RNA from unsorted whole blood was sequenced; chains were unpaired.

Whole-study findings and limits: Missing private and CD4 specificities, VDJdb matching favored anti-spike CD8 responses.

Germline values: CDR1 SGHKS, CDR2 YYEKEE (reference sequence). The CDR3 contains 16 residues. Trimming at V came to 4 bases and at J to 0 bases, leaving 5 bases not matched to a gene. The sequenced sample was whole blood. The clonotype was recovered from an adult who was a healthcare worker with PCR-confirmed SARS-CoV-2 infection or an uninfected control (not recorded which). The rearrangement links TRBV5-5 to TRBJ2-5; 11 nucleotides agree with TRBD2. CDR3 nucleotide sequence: TGTGCCAGCAGCCAGCGACTAGCGGGGAACCAAGAGACCCAGTACTTC. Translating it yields CASSQRLAGNQETQYF.